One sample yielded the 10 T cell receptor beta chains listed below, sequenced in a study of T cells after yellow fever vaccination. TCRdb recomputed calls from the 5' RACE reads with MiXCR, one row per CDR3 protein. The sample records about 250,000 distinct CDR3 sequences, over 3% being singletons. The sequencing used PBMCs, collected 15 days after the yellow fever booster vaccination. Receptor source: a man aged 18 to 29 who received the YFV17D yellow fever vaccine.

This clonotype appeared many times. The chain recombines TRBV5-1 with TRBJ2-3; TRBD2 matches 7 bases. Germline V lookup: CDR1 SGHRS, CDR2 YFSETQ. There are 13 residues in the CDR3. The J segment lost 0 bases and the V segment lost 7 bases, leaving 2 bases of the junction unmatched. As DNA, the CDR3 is TGCGCCAGCTGGGACTATAGCACAGATACGCAGTATTTT. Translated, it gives CASWDYSTDTQYF.

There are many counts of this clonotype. The CDR3 nucleotides are TGTGCCAGCACCACAGGGAAAAATTCACCCCTCCACTTT. It specifies CASTTGKNSPLHF. The rearrangement links TRBV27 to TRBJ1-6; TRBD1 is a possible D gene (6 bases). V was cut by 7 bases and J by 7 bases, with 11 bases left in between. There are 13 residues in the CDR3. In germline, CDR1 is MNHEY, CDR2 SMNVEV (reference sequence).

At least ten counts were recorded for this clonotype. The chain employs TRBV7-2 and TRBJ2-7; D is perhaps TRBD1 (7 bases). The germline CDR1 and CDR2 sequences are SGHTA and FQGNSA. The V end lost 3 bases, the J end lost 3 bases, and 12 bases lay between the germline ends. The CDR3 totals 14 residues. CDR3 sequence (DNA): TGTGCCAGCAGCTTCGGAGGGGGCGACTACGAGCAGTACTTC. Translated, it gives CASSFGGGDYEQYF.

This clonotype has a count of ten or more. CDR3 region: CASSLTLGTGMYGYTF. CDR3 DNA sequence: TGTGCCAGCAGTCTTACCTTGGGGACAGGGATGTATGGCTACACCTTC. The chain links TRBV12-3 or TRBV12-4 to TRBJ1-2; 9 nucleotides align to TRBD1. The CDR3 is 16 amino acids. J lost 5 bases, V lost 5 bases, and 12 bases had no gene match.

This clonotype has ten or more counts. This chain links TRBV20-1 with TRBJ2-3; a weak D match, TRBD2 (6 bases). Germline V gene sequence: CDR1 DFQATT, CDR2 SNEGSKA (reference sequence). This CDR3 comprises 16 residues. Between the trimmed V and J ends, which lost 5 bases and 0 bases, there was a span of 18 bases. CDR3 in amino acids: CSAGVGLGASTDTQYF. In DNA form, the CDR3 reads TGCAGTGCTGGGGTGGGACTGGGTGCTAGCACAGATACGCAGTATTTT.

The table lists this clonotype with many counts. In DNA, the CDR3 is TGTGCCATCAGTGAGTCGGGGGGTGGATACGAGCAGTACTTC. This gives the protein CAISESGGGYEQYF. The V and J genes are TRBV10-3 and TRBJ2-7, with D tentatively TRBD2 (6 bases). CDR1 ENHRY and CDR2 SYGVKD come from the germline V gene. Trimming left V 0 bases short and J 4 bases short, with 10 bases between. CDR3 length: 14 residues.

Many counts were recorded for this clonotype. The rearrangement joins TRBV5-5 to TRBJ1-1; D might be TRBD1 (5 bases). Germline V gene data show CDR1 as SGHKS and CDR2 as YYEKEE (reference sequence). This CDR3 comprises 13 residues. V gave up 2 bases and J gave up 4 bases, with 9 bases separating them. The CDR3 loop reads CASSFGGATEAFF. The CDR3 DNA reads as TGTGCCAGCAGCTTTGGAGGGGCCACTGAAGCTTTCTTT.

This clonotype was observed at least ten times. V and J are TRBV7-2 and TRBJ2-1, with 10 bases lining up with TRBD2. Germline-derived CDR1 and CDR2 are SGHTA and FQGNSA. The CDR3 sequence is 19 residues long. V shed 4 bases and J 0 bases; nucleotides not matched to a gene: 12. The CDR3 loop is CASSSPKVSGGSSYNEQFF. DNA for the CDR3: TGTGCCAGCAGCTCCCCGAAGGTTAGCGGGGGGAGCTCCTACAATGAGCAGTTCTTC.

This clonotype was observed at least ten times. The CDR3 here is CASSPNRGFNEKLFF. The CDR3 DNA reads TGTGCCAGCAGCCCAAACAGGGGATTCAATGAAAAACTGTTTTTT. The chain combines TRBV7-2 with TRBJ1-4; 7 nucleotides line up with TRBD1. After removal of 5 bases from V and 5 bases from J, the junction contained 8 bases not matched to a gene. CDR1 is SGHTA and CDR2 is FQGNSA in the germline V gene. The CDR3 covers 15 residues.

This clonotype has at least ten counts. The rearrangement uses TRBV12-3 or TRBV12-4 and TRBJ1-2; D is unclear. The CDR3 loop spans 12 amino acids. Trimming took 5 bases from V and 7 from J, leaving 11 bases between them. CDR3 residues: CASSDGRGGYTF. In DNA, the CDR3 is TGTGCCAGCAGTGACGGGCGGGGTGGCTACACCTTC.